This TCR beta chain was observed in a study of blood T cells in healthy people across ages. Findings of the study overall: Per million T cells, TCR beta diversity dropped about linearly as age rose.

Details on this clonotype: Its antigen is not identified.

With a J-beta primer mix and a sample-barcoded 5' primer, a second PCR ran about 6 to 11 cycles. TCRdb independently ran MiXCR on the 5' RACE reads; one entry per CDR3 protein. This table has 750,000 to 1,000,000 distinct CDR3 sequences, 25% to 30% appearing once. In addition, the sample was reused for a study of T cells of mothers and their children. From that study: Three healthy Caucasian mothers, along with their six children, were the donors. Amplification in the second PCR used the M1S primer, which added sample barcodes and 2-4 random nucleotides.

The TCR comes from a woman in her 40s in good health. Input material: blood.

CDR3 nucleotides: TGTGCCAGCAGCACGATACAGGGACTAGCGGGCACCAATGAGCAGTTCTTC. Amino acid sequence: CASSTIQGLAGTNEQFF. This chain links TRBV12-3 or TRBV12-4 with TRBJ2-1; the match to TRBD2 covers 12 bases. Trimming removed 6 bases from V and 6 bases from J; junction bases left unmatched: 12. CDR3 length equals 17 residues.